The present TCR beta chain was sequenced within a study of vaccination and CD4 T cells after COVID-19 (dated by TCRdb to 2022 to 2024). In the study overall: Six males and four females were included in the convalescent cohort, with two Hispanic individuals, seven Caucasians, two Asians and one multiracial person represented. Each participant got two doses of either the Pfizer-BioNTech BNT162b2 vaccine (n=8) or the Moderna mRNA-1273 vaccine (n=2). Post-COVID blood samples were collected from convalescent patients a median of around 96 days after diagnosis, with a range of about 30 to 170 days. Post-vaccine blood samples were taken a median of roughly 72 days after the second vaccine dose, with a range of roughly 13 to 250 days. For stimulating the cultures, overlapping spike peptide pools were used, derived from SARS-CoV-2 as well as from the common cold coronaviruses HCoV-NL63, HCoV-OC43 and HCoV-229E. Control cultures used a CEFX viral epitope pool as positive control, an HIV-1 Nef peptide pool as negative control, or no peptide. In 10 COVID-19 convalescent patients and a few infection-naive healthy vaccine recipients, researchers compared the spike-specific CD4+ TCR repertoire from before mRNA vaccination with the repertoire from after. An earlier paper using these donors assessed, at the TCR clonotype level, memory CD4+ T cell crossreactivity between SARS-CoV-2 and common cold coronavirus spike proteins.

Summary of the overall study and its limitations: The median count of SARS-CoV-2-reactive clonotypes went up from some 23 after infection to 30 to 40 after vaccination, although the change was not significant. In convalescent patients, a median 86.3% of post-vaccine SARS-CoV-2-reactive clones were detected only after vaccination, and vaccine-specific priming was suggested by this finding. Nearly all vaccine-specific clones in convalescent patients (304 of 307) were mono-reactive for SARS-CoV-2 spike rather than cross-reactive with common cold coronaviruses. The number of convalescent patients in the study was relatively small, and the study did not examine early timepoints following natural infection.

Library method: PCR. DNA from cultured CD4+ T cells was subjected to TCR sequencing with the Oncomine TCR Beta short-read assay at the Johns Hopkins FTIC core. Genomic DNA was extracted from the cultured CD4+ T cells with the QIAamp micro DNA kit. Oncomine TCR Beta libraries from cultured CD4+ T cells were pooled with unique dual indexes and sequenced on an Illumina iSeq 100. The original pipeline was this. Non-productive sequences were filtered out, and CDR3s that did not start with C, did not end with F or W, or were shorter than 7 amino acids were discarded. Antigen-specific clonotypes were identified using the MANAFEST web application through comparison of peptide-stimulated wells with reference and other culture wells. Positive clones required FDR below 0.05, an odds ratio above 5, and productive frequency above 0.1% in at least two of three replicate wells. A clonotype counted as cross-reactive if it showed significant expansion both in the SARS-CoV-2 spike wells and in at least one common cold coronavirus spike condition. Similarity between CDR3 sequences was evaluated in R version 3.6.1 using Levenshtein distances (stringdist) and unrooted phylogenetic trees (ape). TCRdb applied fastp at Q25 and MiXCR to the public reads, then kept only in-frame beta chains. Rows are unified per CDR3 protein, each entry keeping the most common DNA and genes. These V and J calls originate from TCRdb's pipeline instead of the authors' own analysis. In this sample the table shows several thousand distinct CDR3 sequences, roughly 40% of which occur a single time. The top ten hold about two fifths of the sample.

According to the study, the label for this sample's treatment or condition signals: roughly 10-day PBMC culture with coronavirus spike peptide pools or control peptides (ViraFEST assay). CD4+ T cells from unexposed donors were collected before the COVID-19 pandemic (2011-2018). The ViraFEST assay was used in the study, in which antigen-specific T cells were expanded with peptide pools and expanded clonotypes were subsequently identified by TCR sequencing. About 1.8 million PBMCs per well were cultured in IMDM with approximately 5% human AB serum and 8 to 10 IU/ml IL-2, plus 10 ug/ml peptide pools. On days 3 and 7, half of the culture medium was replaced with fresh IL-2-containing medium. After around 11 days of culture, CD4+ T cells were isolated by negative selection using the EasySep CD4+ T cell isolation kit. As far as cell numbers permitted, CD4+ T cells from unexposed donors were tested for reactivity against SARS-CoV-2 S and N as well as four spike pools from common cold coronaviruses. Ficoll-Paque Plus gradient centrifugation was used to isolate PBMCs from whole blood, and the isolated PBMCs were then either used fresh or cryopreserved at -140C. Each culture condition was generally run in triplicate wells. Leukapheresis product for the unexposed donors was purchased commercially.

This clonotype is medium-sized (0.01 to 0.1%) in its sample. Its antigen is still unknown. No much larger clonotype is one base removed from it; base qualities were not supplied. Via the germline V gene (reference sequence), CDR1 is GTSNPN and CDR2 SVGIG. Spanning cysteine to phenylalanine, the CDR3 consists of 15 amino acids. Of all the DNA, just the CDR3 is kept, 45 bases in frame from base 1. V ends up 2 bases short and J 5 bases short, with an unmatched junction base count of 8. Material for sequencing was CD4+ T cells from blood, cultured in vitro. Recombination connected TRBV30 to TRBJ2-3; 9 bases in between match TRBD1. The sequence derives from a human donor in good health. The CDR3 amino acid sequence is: CAWSSTGGRRDTQYF. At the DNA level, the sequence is TGTGCCTGGAGTTCCACAGGGGGCCGGAGAGATACGCAGTATTTT.